This TCR beta chain stems from a study of identical twins. A single record per CDR3 protein comes from TCRdb applying MiXCR to the 5' RACE reads. The sample consists of roughly 250,000 distinct CDR3 sequences, 7% to 8.5% of them appearing once. This clonotype came up many times. With no exceptions, donors were healthy Caucasians. Another study also made use of these data, one on yellow fever vaccine responses in identical twins.

This receptor was identified in a woman aged 18-30 years in good health. Specimen: CD8+ T cells sorted from blood.

CDR3 bases: TGCGCCAGCAGCCAAGATGGCAGGGGCACAGATACGCAGTATTTT. Amino acids: CASSQDGRGTDTQYF. This chain links TRBV4-1 with TRBJ2-3; the D gene is possibly TRBD1 (5 bases). The CDR3 contains 15 residues. Trimming cost V 0 bases and J 1 base, with 8 bases left between them. The germline V gene encodes CDR1 MGHRA and CDR2 YSYEKL.